One sample yielded the 21 T cell receptor beta chains listed below, sequenced in a study of a mutant IDH1 vaccine in newly diagnosed glioma. Using immunoSEQ multiplex PCR, the repertoire was profiled, and TCRdb retains in-frame clones only, with some absent. Counted here are 45,000 to 60,000 clones, over 75% occurring once; the ten biggest clones make up 2% to 2.5%. No antigens are known for them. This sample's time point: week 11, during vaccination. Vaccination used 300 ug of mutant IDH1 20-mer peptide per dose, with topical imiquimod. Sequences were derived from PBMCs, sampled from a glioma patient whose treatment included an IDH1 peptide vaccine. All receptors come from a man aged 45-65 years with glioma.

This CDR3 is CASSQDGRGDTQYF. CDR3 DNA sequence: TGCGCCAGCAGCCAAGATGGAAGAGGAGATACGCAGTATTTT. The chain links TRBV4-3 to TRBJ2-3; D is unresolved. Germline values: CDR1 LGHNA, CDR2 YSLEER. Trimming removed 0 bases from V and 5 bases from J, with 9 bases in between. This CDR3 region has 14 residues.

The chain is built from TRBV5-5 and TRBJ1-5, with 12 bases fitting TRBD1. In germline, CDR1 is SGHKS, CDR2 YYEKEE (reference sequence). There are 16 residues in the CDR3. The V and J ends lost 4 bases and 5 bases, in that order; junction bases with no gene match: 7. CDR3 residues: CASSQGQGAGDQPQHF. CDR3 DNA: TGTGCCAGCAGCCAGGGACAGGGGGCTGGTGATCAGCCCCAGCATTTT.

The chain carries TRBV18 and TRBJ2-1, with D possibly being TRBD1 (5 bases). The CDR3 extends over 15 amino acids. The germline V gene encodes CDR1 KGHSH and CDR2 LQKENI. The ends were cut back, 2 bases at V and 7 bases at J, with 15 bases in the middle. CDR3 sequence (DNA): TGTGCCAGCTCACCAATACAGGCAACTGGGAATGAGCAGTTCTTC. Protein product: CASSPIQATGNEQFF.

This rearrangement joins TRBV9 to TRBJ1-1; 10 bases match TRBD1. The CDR3 consists of 14 residues. Germline assignment: CDR1 SGDLS and CDR2 YYNGEE. The V segment lost 3 bases and the J segment 1 base; nucleotides outside the gene matches: 0. The CDR3 DNA is TGTGCCAGCAGCGGACAGGGGGCGAACACTGAAGCTTTCTTT. Translated: CASSGQGANTEAFF.

The chain recombines TRBV28 with TRBJ1-2, with 8 nucleotides matching TRBD1. Germline V gene lookup returns CDR1 MDHEN and CDR2 SYDVKM. CDR3 length: 15 amino acids. Trimming cost V 2 bases and J 4 bases; bases outside gene matches: 6. This CDR3 is CASSLTDRAAYGYTF. In nucleotides, the CDR3 is TGTGCCAGCAGTTTAACGGACAGGGCCGCCTATGGCTACACCTTC.

This chain uses TRBV28 with TRBJ2-7, with 7 bases fitting TRBD2. Germline CDR1 is MDHEN and CDR2 is SYDVKM. V shed 3 bases and J 6 bases; nucleotides not matched to a gene: 8. The CDR3 has 14 amino acids. This CDR3 reads CASSLRDGGGEQYF. CDR3 sequence (DNA): TGTGCCAGCAGTTTGCGGGATGGCGGGGGCGAGCAGTACTTC.

The chain employs TRBV9 and TRBJ1-2, with 7 bases matching TRBD1. CDR3 size: 15 residues. The germline V gene encodes CDR1 SGDLS and CDR2 YYNGEE. Trimming cost V 3 bases and J 3 bases; bases outside gene matches: 8. CDR3 region: CASSEADRTYYGYTF. As DNA, the CDR3 is TGTGCCAGCAGCGAAGCGGACAGGACTTACTATGGCTACACCTTC.

The chain recombines TRBV30 with TRBJ2-7, with D perhaps matching TRBD2 (6 bases). The germline V gene has CDR1 GTSNPN and CDR2 SVGIG (reference sequence). The CDR3 contains 13 residues. Between the trimmed V and J ends, which lost 2 bases and 4 bases, there was a span of 12 bases. The CDR3 loop reads CAWSLGGAYEQYF. The CDR3 coding sequence is TGTGCCTGGAGTCTGGGGGGTGCTTACGAGCAGTACTTC.

This clone came up a few times. The J gene is TRBJ1-1, the V gene TRBV12-5; D unresolved. V lost 5 bases to trimming and J lost 11 bases, with 15 bases between them. CDR3 length: 12 amino acids. Germline values: CDR1 LGHNT, CDR2 FRNRAP. The CDR3 loop is CASGPGFLGAFF. The CDR3 DNA reads TGTGCTAGTGGTCCGGGGTTCCTAGGGGCTTTCTTT.

The chain joins TRBV9 to TRBJ1-1; tentatively, D is TRBD1 (6 bases). V was cut by 3 bases and J by 5 bases, with 14 bases left in between. Germline V gene data show CDR1 as SGDLS and CDR2 as YYNGEE. The CDR3 spans 14 residues. The CDR3 sequence: CASSDTGSGTEAFF. The CDR3 DNA reads TGTGCCAGCAGCGACACAGGGTCTGGAACTGAAGCTTTCTTT.

This clone was recorded once. This chain connects TRBV14 to TRBJ1-4; TRBD1 matches 9 bases. CDR1 is SGHDN, CDR2 FVKESK, per germline. The V and J ends lost 0 bases and 8 bases, in that order; junction bases with no gene match: 7. The CDR3 loop spans 16 amino acids. CDR3 in amino acids: CASSQEIGTGYEKLFF. The CDR3 DNA sequence: TGTGCCAGCAGCCAAGAAATTGGGACAGGGTACGAAAAACTGTTTTTT.

This rearrangement joins TRBV18 to TRBJ2-7, with D perhaps given as TRBD1 or TRBD2 (5 bases each). Trimming cost V 4 bases and J 2 bases, with 18 bases left between them. Germline assignment: CDR1 KGHSH and CDR2 LQKENI. The CDR3 has 16 residues. The CDR3 protein is CASSLRRDGKPYEQYF. CDR3 nucleotide sequence: TGTGCCAGCTCACTACGCCGGGACGGGAAACCCTACGAGCAGTACTTC.

This chain joins TRBV10-2 and TRBJ1-4; TRBD1 agrees at 8 bases. CDR3 length: 15 residues. The V gene's germline CDR1 is WSHSY and CDR2 SAAADI. V shed 2 bases, J shed 7 bases, and the junction held 6 bases outside the gene matches. The CDR3 protein is CASSEGRGQSEKLFF. CDR3 DNA sequence: TGCGCCAGCAGTGAGGGCAGGGGGCAAAGTGAAAAACTGTTTTTT.

The chain carries TRBV18 and TRBJ2-5; perhaps D is TRBD1 or TRBD2 (5 bases each). In germline, CDR1 is KGHSH, CDR2 LQKENI. V was cut by 6 bases and J by 5 bases, with 13 bases left in between. This CDR3 region has 13 residues. The CDR3 loop is CASSPRDRETQYF. CDR3 DNA sequence: TGTGCCAGCTCCCCCCGGGACCGGGAGACCCAGTACTTC.

The chain combines TRBV19 with TRBJ2-6; D gene uncertain. Germline CDR1 LNHDA, CDR2 SQIVND (reference sequence). The ends were cut back, 3 bases at V and 1 base at J, with 4 bases in the middle. This CDR3 contains 14 residues. The CDR3 DNA reads as TGTGCCAGTAGTATCACTTCTGGGGCCAACGTCCTGACTTTC. This sequence encodes CASSITSGANVLTF.

The rearrangement joins TRBV9 to TRBJ2-1, with D possibly being TRBD2 (6 bases). Germline V gene sequence: CDR1 SGDLS, CDR2 YYNGEE. The CDR3 spans 16 residues. Trimming left V 3 bases short and J 0 bases short, with 13 bases between. The CDR3 here is CASSGSPGLSYNEQFF. The DNA of the CDR3 is TGTGCCAGCAGCGGGAGTCCGGGACTCTCCTACAATGAGCAGTTCTTC.

This sequence joins TRBV5-4 and TRBJ1-1, with 10 bases matching TRBD1. The CDR3 has 14 residues. V lost 4 bases, J lost 4 bases, and 4 bases stayed unmatched. Germline lookup yields CDR1 SGHNT and CDR2 YYREEE (reference sequence). CDR3: CASSAGTGVTEAFF. The CDR3 DNA reads TGTGCCAGCAGCGCCGGGACAGGGGTCACTGAAGCTTTCTTT.

The chain employs TRBV27 and TRBJ2-3, with D unclear. CDR3 size: 15 residues. Looked up from germline, CDR1 is MNHEY and CDR2 is SMNVEV (reference sequence). V was shortened by 0 bases and J by 0 bases, with 7 bases between the two germline ends. As DNA, the CDR3 is TGTGCCAGCAGTTTATCCGTTTCTAGCACAGATACGCAGTATTTT. Translating it yields CASSLSVSSTDTQYF.

CDR3 loop: CATSRDRAANQPQHF. For the CDR3, the DNA is TGTGCCACCAGCAGAGATAGGGCAGCGAATCAGCCCCAGCATTTT. The V gene is TRBV15, the J gene TRBJ1-5; no clear D. The germline gives CDR1 LNHNV, CDR2 YYDKDF (reference sequence). V dropped 0 bases and J dropped 4 bases, with 10 bases sitting between them. The CDR3 covers 15 residues. The entire variable domain, with the rest obtained from reference TRBV15 and TRBJ1-5, is as follows: DAMVIQNPRYQVTQFGKPVTLSCSQTLNHNVMYWYQQKSSQAPKLLFHYYDKDFNNEADTPDNFQSRRPNTSFCFLDIRSPGLGDTAMYLCATSRDRAANQPQHFGDGTRLSIL.

CDR3 DNA sequence: TGTGCCAGCAGAAAGGGCAGGTCTGAAGCTTTCTTT. Translating it yields CASRKGRSEAFF. The rearrangement uses TRBV6-5 and TRBJ1-1; the D is unclear. The CDR3 is 12 amino acids. V dropped 6 bases and J dropped 6 bases, with 11 bases sitting between them. Germline values: CDR1 MNHEY, CDR2 SVGAGI.

The chain has TRBV7-2 and TRBJ2-5; tentatively, D is TRBD2 (6 bases). V was pared by 4 bases and J by 2 bases, with 11 bases between. CDR1 SGHTA and CDR2 FQGNSA come from the germline V gene. This CDR3 region has 14 residues. CDR3 sequence: CASSSPRGQETQYF. The CDR3 DNA follows: TGTGCCAGCAGCTCTCCACGGGGGCAAGAGACCCAGTACTTC.